This T cell receptor beta chain is drawn from a study of regulatory and conventional T cells in RAG deficiency (dated by TCRdb to 2017 to 2019). With regard to the full study: High-throughput TCR beta sequencing was used to compare the diversity and composition of the Treg, conventional CD4+ and CD8+ T cell repertoires of RAG-deficient patients with those of healthy controls. Overall results and qualifications from the work: Shorter CDR3 lengths were found in all patient T-cell subsets, and >90% Treg-Tconv repertoire overlap at nucleotide and amino acid level was observed in Omenn syndrome patients. Markedly lower Shannon entropy and higher Simpson indices were observed in RAG-deficient patients than in control T-cell subpopulations. In Omenn syndrome patients, sorted CD25-high CD127-low cells may represent peripherally activated cells rather than bona fide Treg cells. Compared with controls, Omenn syndrome and CID/AS patients had 80 to 100-fold fewer unique TCR beta sequences in Treg cells, but only about 9.5-fold fewer in the other subsets. For some subjects, some analyses of T-cell subsets were not performed.

Receptor libraries were prepared by the immunoSEQ multiplex PCR assay. Rearranged TCR beta chain products were amplified from genomic DNA of sorted T-cell subsets and sequenced. Concerning the study's data processing: Shannon entropy and Simpson indices were used to measure the diversity of productive TCR beta rearrangements in each repertoire. Clonal expansion was assessed by the summed frequency of the 100 most abundant productive TCR beta clonotypes among total reads. A self-reactivity index based on amino acid usage at CDR3beta positions 6 and 7 was applied to the TRB repertoires. Two-way ANOVA was applied to the repertoire analyses, whereas Student t or Mann-Whitney tests were applied to the flow cytometric analyses. The immuneACCESS repertoire file appears here via TCRdb, limited to in-frame rearrangements. These files lack a portion of the clones; in checked studies, under half of the deficit traces to unresolved V genes, and the cause of the others is not known. Clone size and the V and J calls come from that table; the DNA yielded D and trimming. For this sample the table gives more than 10,000 clones, of which approximately 93% were detected only once. About 1.1% of the sample is taken by the ten largest.

Before genomic DNA extraction, conventional CD4+ T cells were isolated from blood as CD25-low CD127-high cells. Seven to nine healthy control donors served as the comparison group for repertoire analyses. A word on this clone: What antigen it recognizes has not been identified. There are no base qualities to consult, and no much larger clone falls within one base.

The CDR3 starts with the cysteine, ends with the phenylalanine, and has 18 residues. Just the 54-base CDR3 DNA is kept, in frame starting at base 1. The germline V gene sets CDR1 to SGHAT and CDR2 to FQNNGV. Compared with germline, V lacks 5 bases and J lacks 1 base; bases without a gene match: 9. These data also formed part of another study, on regulatory T cells. The second study also describes: For the multiplex PCR, 52 forward TRBV primers and 13 reverse TRBJ primers were used, and amplification bias was corrected with both assay-based and computational methods. Patient repertoires showed restricted unique TRB V-J pairs and skewed V and J gene usage, most marked in regulatory T cells. Between CD3G-deficient patients and healthy controls, the study compared T-cell receptor beta repertoires in sorted regulatory T cells, conventional CD4+ T cells and CD8+ T cells. Peripheral blood mononuclear cells were isolated by Ficoll density separation. Rearranged TRB loci were amplified from genomic DNA by multiplex PCR within the immunoSEQ assay. Sequencing of the TRB amplicons was done on an Illumina HiSeq platform. Raw sequences were error-filtered and aligned to reference gene sequences by custom algorithms and were subsequently analyzed with the immunoSEQ online tools. The frequencies of productive and nonproductive TRB rearrangements were evaluated among unique sequences as well as among total sequences. Group comparisons used t tests, Mann-Whitney tests or two-way ANOVA run in Prism software.

The sequence derives from a human donor in good health. Sample: CD4+ effector T cells sorted from blood. The rearranged chain carries TRBV11-2 and TRBJ2-6; the central 9 bases match TRBD1. This receptor carries the CDR3 CASSLPGQGPSGANVLTF. Here is the DNA: TGTGCCAGCAGCCTCCCGGGACAGGGTCCATCTGGGGCCAACGTCCTGACTTTC.